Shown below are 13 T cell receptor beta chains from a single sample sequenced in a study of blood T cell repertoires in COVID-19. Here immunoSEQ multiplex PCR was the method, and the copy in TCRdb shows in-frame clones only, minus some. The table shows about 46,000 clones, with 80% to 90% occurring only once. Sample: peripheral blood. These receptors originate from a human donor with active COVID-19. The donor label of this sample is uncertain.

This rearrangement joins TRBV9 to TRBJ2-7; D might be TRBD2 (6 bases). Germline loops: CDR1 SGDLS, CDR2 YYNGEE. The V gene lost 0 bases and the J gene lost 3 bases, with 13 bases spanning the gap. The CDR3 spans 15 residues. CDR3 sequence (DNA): TGTGCCAGCAGCGTAGCTGTCGGGGACTTCTACGAGCAGTACTTC. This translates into CASSVAVGDFYEQYF.

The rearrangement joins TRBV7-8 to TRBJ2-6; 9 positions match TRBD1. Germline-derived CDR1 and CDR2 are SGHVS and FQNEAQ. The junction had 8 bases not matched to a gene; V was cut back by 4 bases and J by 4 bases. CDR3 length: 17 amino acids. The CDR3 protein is CASSSGTGTAGANVLTF. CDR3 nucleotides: TGTGCCAGCAGCTCCGGGACAGGGACGGCCGGGGCCAACGTCCTGACTTTC.

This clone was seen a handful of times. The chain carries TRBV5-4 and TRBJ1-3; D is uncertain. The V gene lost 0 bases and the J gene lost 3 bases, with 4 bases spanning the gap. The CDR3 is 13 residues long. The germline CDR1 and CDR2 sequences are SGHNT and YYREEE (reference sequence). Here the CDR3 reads CASSLGDGNTIYF. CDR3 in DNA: TGTGCCAGCAGCTTGGGAGATGGAAACACCATATATTTT.

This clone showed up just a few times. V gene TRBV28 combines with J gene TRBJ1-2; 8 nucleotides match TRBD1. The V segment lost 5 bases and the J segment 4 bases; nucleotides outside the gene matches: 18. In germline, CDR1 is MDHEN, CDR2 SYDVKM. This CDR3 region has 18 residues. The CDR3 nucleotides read TGTGCCAGCAGTCCGACAGGGGCCAAGGGCAGGAGAGGCTATGGCTACACCTTC. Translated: CASSPTGAKGRRGYGYTF.

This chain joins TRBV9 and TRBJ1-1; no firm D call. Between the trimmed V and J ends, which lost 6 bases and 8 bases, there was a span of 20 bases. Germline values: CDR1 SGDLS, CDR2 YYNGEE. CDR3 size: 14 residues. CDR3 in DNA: TGTGCCAGCAAAAAACCTGGAGAAGAAGAGGAAGCTTTCTTT. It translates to CASKKPGEEEEAFF.

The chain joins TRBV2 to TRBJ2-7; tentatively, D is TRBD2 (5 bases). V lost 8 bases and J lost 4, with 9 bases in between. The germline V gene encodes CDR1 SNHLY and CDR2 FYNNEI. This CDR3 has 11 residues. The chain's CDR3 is CASVREYEQYF. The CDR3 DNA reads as TGTGCCAGCGTACGGGAATACGAGCAGTACTTC. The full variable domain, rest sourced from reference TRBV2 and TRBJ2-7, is EPEVTQTPSHQVTQMGQEVILRCVPISNHLYFYWYRQILGQKVEFLVSFYNNEISEKSEIFDDQFSVERPDGSNFTLKIRSTKLEDSAMYFCASVREYEQYFGPGTRLTVT.

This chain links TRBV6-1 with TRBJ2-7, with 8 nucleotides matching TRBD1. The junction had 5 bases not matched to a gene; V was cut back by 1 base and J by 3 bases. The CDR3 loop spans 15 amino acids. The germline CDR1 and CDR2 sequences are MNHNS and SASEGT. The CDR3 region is CASSEVGDRNYEQYF. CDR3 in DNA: TGTGCCAGCAGTGAAGTTGGGGACAGGAACTACGAGCAGTACTTC.

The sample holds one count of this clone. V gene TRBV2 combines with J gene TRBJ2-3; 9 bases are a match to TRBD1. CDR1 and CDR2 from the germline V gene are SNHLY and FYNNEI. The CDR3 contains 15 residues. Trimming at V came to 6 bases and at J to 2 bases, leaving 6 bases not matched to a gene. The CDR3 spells CASRPTGGSTDTQYF. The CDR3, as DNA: TGTGCCAGCAGGCCGACAGGGGGTTCCACAGATACGCAGTATTTT.

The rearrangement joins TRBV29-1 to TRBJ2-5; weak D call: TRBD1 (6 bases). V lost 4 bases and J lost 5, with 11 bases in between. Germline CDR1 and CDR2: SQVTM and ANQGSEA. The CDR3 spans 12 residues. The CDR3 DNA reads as TGCAGCGTTGTCAGGGGCGGTGAGACCCAGTACTTC. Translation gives CSVVRGGETQYF.

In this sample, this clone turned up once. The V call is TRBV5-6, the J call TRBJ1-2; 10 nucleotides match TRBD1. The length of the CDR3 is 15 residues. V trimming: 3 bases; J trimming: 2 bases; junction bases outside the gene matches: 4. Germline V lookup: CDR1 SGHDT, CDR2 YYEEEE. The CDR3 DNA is TGTGCCAGCAGCTACCGGGACAGGGGAAACTATGGCTACACCTTC. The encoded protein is CASSYRDRGNYGYTF.

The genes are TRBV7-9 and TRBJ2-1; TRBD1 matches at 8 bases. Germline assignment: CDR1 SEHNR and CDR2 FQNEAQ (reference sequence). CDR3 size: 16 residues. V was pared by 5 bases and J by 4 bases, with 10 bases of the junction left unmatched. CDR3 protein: CASSVSGTGKYNEQFF. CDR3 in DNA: TGTGCCAGCAGCGTGTCCGGGACAGGAAAGTACAATGAGCAGTTCTTC.

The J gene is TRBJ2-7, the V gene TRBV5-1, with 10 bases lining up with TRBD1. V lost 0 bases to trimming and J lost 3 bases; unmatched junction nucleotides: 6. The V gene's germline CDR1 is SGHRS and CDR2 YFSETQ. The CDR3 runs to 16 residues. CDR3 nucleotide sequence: TGCGCCAGCAGCTTGGCGGGACAGGGGATGATCTACGAGCAGTACTTC. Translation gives CASSLAGQGMIYEQYF.

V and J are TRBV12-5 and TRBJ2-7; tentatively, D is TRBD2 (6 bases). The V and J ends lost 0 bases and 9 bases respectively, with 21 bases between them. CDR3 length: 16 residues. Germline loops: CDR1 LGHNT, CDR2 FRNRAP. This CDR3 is CASGLVFGGEALGQYF. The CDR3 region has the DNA TGTGCTAGTGGTTTGGTCTTCGGCGGGGAAGCACTTGGGCAGTACTTC.